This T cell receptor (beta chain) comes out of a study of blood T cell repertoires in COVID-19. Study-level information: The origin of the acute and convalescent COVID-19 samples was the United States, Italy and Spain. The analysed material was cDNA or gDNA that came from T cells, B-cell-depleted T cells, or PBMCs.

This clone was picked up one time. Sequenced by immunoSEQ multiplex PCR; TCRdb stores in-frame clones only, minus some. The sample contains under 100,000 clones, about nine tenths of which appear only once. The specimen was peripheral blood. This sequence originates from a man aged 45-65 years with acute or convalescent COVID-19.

The DNA of the CDR3 is TGCGCCAGCAGCTCCGGGGGGCACACCTACGAGCAGTACTTC. It codes for CASSSGGHTYEQYF. This chain uses TRBV5-1 with TRBJ2-7; D perhaps matches TRBD2 (7 bases). The CDR3 spans 14 residues. V lost 3 bases to trimming and J lost 2 bases, with 12 bases between them. The V gene's germline CDR1 is SGHRS and CDR2 YFSETQ.